Presented here are 4 T cell receptor beta chains from one specimen sequenced in a study of blood T cell repertoires in COVID-19. This table comes from immunoSEQ multiplex PCR, and its TCRdb copy is limited to in-frame clones, with some not included. The table lists 95,000 to 150,000 clones, roughly 69% of them singletons. Material: peripheral blood. The receptor source for this set is a woman in her seventies with acute or convalescent COVID-19.

This rearrangement joins TRBV9 to TRBJ1-6; D not certain. From germline, CDR1 is SGDLS and CDR2 YYNGEE. The CDR3 length is 13 residues. The V end was cut by 1 base, the J end by 10 bases, with 9 bases between. Here the CDR3 reads CASSVNFRSPLHF. Written as DNA, the CDR3 is TGTGCCAGCAGCGTAAACTTTCGGTCACCCCTCCACTTT.

This chain links TRBV27 with TRBJ2-2; 10 bases fit TRBD1. CDR1 is MNHEY, CDR2 SMNVEV, per germline (reference sequence). This CDR3 region has 16 residues. J was trimmed by 4 bases and V by 7 bases; bases with no gene match: 9. DNA of the CDR3: TGTGCCAGCACAAAGACAGGGGGCGTCACCACCGGGGAGCTGTTTTTT. It translates to CASTKTGGVTTGELFF.

The V call is TRBV11-3, the J call TRBJ2-2; tentative D call: TRBD2 (5 bases). CDR1 and CDR2 (germline): SGHNT, YENEEA. This CDR3 region has 17 residues. V was cut by 5 bases and J by 0 bases, with 16 bases left in between. This chain's CDR3 is CASSPSAAAANTGELFF. The DNA of the CDR3 is TGTGCCAGCAGCCCGTCGGCTGCAGCGGCGAACACCGGGGAGCTGTTTTTT. The variable domain in full, with the rest retrieved from reference TRBV11-3 and TRBJ2-2, is EAGVVQSPRYKIIEKKQPVAFWCNPISGHNTLYWYLQNLGQGPELLIRYENEEAVDDSQLPKDRFSAERLKGVDSTLKIQPAELGDSAVYLCASSPSAAAANTGELFFGEGSRLTVL.

The CDR3 bases are TGCGCCAGCAGCCAAGATTCGGGACAGCGGACCTTCACAGATACGCAGTATTTT. Its protein product is CASSQDSGQRTFTDTQYF. This chain joins TRBV4-1 and TRBJ2-3, with TRBD1 identical over 7 bases. V dropped 0 bases and J dropped 2; count of bases not matched to a gene: 11. The CDR3 sequence is 18 residues long. The germline CDR1 and CDR2 sequences are MGHRA and YSYEKL.